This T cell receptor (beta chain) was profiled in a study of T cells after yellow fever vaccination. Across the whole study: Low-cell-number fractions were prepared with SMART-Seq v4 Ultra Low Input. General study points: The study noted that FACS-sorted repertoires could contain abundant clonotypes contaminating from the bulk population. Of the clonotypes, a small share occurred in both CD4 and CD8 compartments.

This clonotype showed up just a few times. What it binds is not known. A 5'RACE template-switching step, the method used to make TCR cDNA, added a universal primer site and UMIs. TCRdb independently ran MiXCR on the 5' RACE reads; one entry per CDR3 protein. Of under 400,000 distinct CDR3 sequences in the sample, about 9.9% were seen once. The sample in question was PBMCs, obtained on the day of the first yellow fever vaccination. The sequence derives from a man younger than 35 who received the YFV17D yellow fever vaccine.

This CDR3 is CASSPQGTDNYGYTF. In DNA form, the CDR3 reads TGCGCCAGCAGCCCCCAGGGGACAGACAACTATGGCTACACCTTC. The gene calls are TRBV4-3 and TRBJ1-2; 7 nucleotides match TRBD1. V shed 4 bases and J 2 bases; nucleotides not matched to a gene: 7. The germline V gene has CDR1 LGHNA and CDR2 YSLEER. This CDR3 has 15 amino acids.